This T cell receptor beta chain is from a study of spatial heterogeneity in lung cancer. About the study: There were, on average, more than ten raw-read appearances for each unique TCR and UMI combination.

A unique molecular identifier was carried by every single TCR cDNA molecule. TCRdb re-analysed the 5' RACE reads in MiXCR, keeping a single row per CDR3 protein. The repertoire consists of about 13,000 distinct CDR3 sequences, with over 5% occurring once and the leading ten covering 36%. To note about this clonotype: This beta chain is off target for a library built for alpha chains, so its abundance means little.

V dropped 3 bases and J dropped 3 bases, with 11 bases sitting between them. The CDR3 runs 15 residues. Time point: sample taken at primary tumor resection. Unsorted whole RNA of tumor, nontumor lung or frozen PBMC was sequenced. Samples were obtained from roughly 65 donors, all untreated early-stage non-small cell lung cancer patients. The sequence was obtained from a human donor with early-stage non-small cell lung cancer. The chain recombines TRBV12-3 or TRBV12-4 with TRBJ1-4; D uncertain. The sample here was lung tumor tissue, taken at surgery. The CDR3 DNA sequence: TGTGCCAGCAGTTTCGGGTCCGGGGCTAATGAAAAACTGTTTTTT. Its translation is CASSFGSGANEKLFF.